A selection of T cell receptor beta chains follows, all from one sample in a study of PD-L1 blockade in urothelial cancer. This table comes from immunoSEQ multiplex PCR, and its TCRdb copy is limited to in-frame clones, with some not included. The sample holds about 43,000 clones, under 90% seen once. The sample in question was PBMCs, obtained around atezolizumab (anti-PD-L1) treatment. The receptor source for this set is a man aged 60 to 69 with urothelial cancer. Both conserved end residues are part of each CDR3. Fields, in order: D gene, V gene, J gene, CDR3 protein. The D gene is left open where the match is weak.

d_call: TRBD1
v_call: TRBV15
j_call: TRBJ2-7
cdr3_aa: CATSNPGQAISYEQYF

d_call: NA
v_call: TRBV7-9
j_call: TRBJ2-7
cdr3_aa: CASSPRDAGSYEQYF

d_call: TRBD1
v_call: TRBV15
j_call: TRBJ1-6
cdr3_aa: CATSRGTGALADF

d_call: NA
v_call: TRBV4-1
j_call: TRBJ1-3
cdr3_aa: CASSPGAGSGNTIYF

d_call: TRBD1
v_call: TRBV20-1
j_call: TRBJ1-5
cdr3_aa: CSARGLGPQHF

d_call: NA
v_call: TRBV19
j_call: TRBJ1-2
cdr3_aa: CASRRDLMVGYTF

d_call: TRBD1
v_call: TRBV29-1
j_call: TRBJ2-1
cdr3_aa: CSVRDRAGNEQFF

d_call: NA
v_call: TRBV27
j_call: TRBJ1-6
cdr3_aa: CASSLRRQDNSPLHF

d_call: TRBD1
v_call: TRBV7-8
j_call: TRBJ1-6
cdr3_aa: CASSPNRGFNSPLHF

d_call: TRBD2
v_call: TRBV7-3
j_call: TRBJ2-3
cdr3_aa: CASSLGGADTQYF

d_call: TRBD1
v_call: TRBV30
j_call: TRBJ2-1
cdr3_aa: CAWNRGLRNEQFF

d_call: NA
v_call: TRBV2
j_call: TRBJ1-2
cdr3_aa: CASSSISSNYGYTF

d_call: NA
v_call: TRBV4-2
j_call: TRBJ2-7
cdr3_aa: CASSQAREGGYEQYF

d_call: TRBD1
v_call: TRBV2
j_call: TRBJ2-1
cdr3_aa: CASISDRGGHNEQFF

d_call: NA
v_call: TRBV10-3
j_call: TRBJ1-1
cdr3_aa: CAISELKSNTEAFF

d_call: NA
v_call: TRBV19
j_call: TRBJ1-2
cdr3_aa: CASSWDNLDYGYTF

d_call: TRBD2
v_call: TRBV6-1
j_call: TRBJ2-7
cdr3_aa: CASSERGAGGLREQYF

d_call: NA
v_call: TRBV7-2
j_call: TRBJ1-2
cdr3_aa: CASSPWGVLVGGYTF

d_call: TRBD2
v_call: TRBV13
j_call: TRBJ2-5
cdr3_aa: CASSLGLAEETQYF

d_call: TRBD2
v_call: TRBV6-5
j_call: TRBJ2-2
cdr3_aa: CASSFSGGNTGELFF

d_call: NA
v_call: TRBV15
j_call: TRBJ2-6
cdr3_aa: CATSLGQSSGANVLTF

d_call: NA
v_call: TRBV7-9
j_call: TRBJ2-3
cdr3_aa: CASSPGAGGTDTQYF

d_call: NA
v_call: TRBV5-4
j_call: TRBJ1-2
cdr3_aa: CASSALTGNYGYTF

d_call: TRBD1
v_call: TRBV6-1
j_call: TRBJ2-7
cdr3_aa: CASSEPDRGGGEQYF

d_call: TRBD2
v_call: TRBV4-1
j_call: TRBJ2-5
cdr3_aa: CASSQGGGSPQETQYF

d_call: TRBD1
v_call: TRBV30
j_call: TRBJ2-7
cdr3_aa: CAWIQGDGYYEQYF

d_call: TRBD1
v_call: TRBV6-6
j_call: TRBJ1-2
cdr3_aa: CASSYTRDRDNYGYTF

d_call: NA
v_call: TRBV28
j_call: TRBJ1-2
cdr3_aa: CALDTAGGNYGYTF

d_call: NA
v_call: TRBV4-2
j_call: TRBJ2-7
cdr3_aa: CASSQGADSYEQYF

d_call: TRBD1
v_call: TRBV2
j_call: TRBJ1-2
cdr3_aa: CASSEATGPNGYTF

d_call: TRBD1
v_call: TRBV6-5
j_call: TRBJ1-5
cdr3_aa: CASSDRASNQPQHF

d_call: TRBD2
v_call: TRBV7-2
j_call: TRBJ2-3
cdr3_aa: CASSRGGNPDTQYF

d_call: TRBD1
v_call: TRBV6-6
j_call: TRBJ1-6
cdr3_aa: CASSYTRQGDNSPLHF

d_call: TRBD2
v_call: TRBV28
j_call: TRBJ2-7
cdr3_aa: CASRGAGGPTYEQYF

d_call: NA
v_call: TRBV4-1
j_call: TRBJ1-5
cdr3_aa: CASSLAASNQPQHF